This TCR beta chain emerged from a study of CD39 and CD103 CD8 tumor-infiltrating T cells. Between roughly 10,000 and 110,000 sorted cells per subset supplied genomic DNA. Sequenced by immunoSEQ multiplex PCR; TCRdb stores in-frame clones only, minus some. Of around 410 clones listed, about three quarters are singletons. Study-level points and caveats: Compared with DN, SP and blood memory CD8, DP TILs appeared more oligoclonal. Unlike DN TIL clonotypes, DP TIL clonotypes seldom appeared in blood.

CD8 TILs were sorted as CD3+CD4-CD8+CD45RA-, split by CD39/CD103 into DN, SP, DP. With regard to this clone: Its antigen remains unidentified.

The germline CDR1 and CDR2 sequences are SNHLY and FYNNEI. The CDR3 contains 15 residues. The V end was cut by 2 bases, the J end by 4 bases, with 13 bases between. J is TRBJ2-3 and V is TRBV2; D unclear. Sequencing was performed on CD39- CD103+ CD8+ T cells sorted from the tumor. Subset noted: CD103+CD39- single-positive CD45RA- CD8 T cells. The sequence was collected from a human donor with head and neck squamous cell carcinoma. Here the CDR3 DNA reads TGTGCCAGCAGTGAATGGAACCGGGTGTCAGATACGCAGTATTTT. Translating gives CASSEWNRVSDTQYF.